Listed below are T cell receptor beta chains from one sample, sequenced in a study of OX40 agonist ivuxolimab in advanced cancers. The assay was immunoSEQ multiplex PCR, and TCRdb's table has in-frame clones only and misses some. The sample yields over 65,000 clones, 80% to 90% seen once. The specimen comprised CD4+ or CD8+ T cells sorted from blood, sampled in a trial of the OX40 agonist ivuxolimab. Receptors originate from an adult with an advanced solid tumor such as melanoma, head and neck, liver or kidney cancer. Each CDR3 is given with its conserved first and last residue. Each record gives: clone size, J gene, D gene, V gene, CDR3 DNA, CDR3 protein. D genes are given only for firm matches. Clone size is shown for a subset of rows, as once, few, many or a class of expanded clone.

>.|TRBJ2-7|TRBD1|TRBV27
TGTGCCAGCATTCCAGGGGGCGCGGGTACCTACGAGCAGTACTTC
CASIPGGAGTYEQYF
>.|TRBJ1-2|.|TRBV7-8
TGTGCCAGCAGCTTACAACGGGGGTCCAGTCTCTATGGCTACACCTTC
CASSLQRGSSLYGYTF
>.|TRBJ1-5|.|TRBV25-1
TGTGCCAGCAGTAACCGGGCCAATCAGCCCCAGCATTTT
CASSNRANQPQHF
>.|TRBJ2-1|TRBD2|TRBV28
TGTGCCAGCAGCCCAGGCGGGGGGGCTGGAAATGAGCAGTTCTTC
CASSPGGGAGNEQFF
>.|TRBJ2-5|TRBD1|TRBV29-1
TGCAGCGCTTTCCTACAGGGGGCGGGAGAGACCCAGTACTTC
CSAFLQGAGETQYF
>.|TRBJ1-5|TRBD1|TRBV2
TGTGCCAGCAGTACGCTCGGACAGGGGGTGGGTCAGCCCCAGCATTTT
CASSTLGQGVGQPQHF
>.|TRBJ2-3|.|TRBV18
TGTGCCAGCTCACCCCCCCTGGGCTCAGATACGCAGTATTTT
CASSPPLGSDTQYF
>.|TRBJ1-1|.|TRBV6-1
TGTGCCAGCAGTCGATCCGGGGGGAACACTGAAGCTTTCTTT
CASSRSGGNTEAFF
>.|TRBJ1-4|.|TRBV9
TGTGCCAGCAGCGCCTCTCCCACAGGATTCAATGAAAAACTGTTTTTT
CASSASPTGFNEKLFF
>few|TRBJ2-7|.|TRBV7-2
TGTGCCAGCAGCTTAGGATGGGGGGAAACCTACGAGCAGTACTTC
CASSLGWGETYEQYF
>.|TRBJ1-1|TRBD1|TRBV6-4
TGTGCCAGCAGTGAGACAGGGCGCACTGAAGCTTTCTTT
CASSETGRTEAFF
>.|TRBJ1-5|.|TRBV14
TGTGCCAGCAGCCGGCCGTCTAGCAATCAGCCCCAGCATTTT
CASSRPSSNQPQHF
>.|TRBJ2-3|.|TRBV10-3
TGTGCCATCAGTGACTCCAATGGGCAAGATACGCAGTATTTT
CAISDSNGQDTQYF
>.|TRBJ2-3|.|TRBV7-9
TGTGCCAGCAGCTTAGTTGGGGCAGATACGCAGTATTTT
CASSLVGADTQYF
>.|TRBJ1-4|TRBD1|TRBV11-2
TGTGCCAGCAGCTTAGGATCTGGGACAGGGGCTGAAAAACTGTTTTTT
CASSLGSGTGAEKLFF
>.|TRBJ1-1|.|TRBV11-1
TGTGCCAGCAGCTTTCGGGGAGCTGAAGCTTTCTTT
CASSFRGAEAFF
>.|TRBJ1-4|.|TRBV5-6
TGTGCCAGCAGCATAAAGGAGAATCTAAAACTGTTTTTT
CASSIKENLKLFF
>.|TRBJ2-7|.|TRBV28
TGTGCCACCCAAGGACAGTTCTACGAGCAGTACTTC
CATQGQFYEQYF